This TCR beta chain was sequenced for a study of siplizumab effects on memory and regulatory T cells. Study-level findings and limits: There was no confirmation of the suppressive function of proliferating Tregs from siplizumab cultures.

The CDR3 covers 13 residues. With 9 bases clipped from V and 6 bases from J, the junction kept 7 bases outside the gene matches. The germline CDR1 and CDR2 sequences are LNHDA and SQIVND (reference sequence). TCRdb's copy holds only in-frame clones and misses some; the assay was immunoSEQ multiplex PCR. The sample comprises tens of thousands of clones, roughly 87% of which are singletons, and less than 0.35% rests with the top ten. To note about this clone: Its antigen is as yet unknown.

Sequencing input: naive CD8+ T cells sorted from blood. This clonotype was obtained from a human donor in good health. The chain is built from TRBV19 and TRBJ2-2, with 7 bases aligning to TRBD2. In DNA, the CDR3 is TGTGCCAGCCGTCGGGGGGTTTCCGGGGAGCTGTTTTTT. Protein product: CASRRGVSGELFF.